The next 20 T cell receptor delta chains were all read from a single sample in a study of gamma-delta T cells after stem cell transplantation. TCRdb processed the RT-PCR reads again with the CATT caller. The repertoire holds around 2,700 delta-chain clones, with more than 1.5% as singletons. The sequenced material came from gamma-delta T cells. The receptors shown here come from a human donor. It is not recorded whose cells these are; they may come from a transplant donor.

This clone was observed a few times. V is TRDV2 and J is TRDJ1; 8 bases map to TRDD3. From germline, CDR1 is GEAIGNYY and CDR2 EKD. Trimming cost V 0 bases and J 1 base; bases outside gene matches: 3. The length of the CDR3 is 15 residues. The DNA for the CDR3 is TGTGCCTGTGACACCGCTGGGGGACCCACCGATAAACTCATCTTT. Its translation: CACDTAGGPTDKLIF.

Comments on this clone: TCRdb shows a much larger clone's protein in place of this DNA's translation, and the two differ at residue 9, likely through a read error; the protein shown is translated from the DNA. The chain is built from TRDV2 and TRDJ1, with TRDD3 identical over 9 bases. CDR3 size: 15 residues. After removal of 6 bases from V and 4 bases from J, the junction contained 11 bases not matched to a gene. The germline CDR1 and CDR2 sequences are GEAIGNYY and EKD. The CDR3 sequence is CACLLLGDRGDKLIF. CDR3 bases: TGTGCCTGTCTTCTATTGGGGGATAGGGGCGATAAACTCATCTTT.

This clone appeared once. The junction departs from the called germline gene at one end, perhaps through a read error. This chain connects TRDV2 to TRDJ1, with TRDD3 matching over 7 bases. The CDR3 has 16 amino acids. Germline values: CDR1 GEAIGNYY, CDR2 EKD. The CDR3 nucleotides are TGTGCCTGTGACACGGTGGGGGACTTCAACACCGATAAACTTATCTTT. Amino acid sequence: CACDTVGDFNTDKLIF.

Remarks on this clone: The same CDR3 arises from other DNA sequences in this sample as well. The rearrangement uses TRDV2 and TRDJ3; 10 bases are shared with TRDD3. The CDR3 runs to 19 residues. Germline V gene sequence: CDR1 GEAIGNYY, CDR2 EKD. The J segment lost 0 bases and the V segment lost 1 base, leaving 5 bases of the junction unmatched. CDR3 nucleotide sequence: TGTGCCTGTGACACGGTGGGGGATACCAGCTCCTGGGACACCCGACAGATGTTTTTC. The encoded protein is CACDTVGDTSSWDTRQMFF.

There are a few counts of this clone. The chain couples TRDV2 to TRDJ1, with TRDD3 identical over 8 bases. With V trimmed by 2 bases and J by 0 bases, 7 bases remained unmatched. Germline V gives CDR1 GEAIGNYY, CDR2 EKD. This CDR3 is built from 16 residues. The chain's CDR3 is CACDILGDRYTDKLIF. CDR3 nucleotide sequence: TGTGCCTGTGACATTCTGGGGGACCGGTACACCGATAAACTCATCTTT.

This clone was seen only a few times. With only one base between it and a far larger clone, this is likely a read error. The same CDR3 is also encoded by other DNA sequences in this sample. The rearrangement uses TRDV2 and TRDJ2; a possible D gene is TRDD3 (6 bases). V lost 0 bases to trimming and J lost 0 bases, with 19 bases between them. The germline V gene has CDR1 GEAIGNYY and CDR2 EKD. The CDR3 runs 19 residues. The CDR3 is CACDTVGGEKATLTAQLFF. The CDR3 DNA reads TGTGCCTGTGACACCGTGGGGGGGGAGAAGGCGACTTTGACAGCACAACTCTTCTTT.

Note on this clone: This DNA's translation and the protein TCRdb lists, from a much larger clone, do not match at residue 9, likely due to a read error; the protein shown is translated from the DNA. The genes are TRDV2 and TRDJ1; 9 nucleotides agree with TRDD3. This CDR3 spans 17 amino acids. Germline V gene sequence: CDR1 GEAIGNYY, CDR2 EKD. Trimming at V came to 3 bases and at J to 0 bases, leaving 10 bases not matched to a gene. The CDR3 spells CACDGLGDPLNTDKLIF. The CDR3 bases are TGTGCCTGTGACGGACTGGGGGACCCTCTTAACACCGATAAACTCATCTTT.

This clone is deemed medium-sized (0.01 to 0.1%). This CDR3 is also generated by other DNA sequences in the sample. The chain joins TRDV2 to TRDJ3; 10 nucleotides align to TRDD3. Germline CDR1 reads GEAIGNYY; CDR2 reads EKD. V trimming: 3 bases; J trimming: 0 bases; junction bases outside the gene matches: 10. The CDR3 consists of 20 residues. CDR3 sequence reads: CACDQLGDDTLSWDTRQMFF. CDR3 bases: TGTGCCTGTGACCAACTGGGGGATGATACTCTCTCCTGGGACACCCGACAGATGTTTTTC.

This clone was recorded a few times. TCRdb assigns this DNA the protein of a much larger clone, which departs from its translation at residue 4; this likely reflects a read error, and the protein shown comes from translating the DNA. In nucleotides, the CDR3 is TGTGCCTGTGGCACCGTCGACAAAACTGGGGGATTTACCGATAAACTCATCTTT. Translated, it gives CACGTVDKTGGFTDKLIF. The J gene is TRDJ1, the V gene TRDV2; 10 bases agree with TRDD3. The CDR3 contains 18 residues. The germline V gene has CDR1 GEAIGNYY and CDR2 EKD.

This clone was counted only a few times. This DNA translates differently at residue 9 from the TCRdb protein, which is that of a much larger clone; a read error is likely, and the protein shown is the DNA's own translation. CDR3 in DNA: TGTGCCTGTGACATTCTGGGGGATGCGCGGGACCGCAAGGACGTTTACACCGATAAACTCATCTTT. The encoded protein is CACDILGDARDRKDVYTDKLIF. The chain joins TRDV2 to TRDJ1; TRDD3 matches 9 bases. The V gene's germline CDR1 is GEAIGNYY and CDR2 EKD. This CDR3 contains 22 residues. J lost 0 bases, V lost 2 bases, and 24 bases had no gene match.

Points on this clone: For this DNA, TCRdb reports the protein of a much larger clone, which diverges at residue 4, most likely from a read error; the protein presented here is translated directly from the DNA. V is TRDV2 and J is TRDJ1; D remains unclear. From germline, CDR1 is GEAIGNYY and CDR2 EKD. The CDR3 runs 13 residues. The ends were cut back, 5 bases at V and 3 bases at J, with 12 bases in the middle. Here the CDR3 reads CACGPLKADKLIF. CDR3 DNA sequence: TGTGCCTGTGGCCCTTTAAAGGCCGATAAACTCATCTTT.

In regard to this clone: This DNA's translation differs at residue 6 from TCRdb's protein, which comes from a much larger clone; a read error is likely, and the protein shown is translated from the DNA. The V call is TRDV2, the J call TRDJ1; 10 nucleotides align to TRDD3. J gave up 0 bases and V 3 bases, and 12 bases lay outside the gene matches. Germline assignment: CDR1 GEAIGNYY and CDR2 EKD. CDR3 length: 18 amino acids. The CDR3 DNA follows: TGTGCCTGTGACCCGATCCTTGGGGGATACCGGTACACCGATAAACTCATCTTT. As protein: CACDPILGGYRYTDKLIF.

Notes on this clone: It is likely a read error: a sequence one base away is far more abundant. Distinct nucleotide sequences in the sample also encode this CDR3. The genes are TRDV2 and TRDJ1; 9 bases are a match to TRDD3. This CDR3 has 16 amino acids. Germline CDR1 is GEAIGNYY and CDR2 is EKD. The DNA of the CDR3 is TGTGCCTGTGACTTACTGGGGGACTTCAACACTGATAAACTCATCTTT. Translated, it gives CACDLLGDFNTDKLIF.

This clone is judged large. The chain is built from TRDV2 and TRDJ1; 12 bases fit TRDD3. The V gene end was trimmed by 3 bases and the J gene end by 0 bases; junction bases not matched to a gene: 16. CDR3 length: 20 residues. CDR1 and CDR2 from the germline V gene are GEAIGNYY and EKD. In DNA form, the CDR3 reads TGTGCCTGTGACCGCGTACTGGGGGATACACGTGCTGGGGACACCGATAAACTCATCTTT. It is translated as CACDRVLGDTRAGDTDKLIF.

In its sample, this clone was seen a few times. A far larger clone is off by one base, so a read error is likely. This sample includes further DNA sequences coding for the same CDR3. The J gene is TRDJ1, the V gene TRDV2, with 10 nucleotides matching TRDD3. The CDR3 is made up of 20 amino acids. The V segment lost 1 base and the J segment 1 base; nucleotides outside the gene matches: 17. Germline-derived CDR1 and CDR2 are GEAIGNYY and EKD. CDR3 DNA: TGTGCCTGTGACACGGTGTATGGGGGGGATACGCGGGGGGCCACCGATAAACTCATCTTT. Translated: CACDTVYGGDTRGATDKLIF.

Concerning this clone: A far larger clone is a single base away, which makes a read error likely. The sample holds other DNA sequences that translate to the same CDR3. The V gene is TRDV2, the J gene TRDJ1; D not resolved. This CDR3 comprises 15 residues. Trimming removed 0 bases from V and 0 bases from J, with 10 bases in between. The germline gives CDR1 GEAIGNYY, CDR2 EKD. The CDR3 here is CACDTVGNHTDKLIF. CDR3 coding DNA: TGTGCCTGTGACACCGTAGGGAATCACACCGATAAACTCATCTTT.

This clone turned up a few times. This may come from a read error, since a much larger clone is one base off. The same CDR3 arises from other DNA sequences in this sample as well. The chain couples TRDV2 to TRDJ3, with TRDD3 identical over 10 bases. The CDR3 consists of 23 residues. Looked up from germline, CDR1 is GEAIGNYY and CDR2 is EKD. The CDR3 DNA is TGTGCCTGTGACACCGTTCACGGGGGGGATACGCCCCGCTTCTCCTGGGATACCCGACAGATGTTTTTC. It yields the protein CACDTVHGGDTPRFSWDTRQMFF.

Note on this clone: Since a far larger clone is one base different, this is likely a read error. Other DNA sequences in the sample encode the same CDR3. Written as DNA, the CDR3 is TGTGCCTGTGACATCCTACTCAGGGGAACCACCGATAAACTCATCTTT. It is translated as CACDILLRGTTDKLIF. This rearrangement joins TRDV2 to TRDJ1; weak D call: TRDD2 (6 bases). This CDR3 spans 16 amino acids. Trimming pared 2 bases from V and 1 base from J, leaving 16 bases between. Germline CDR1 reads GEAIGNYY; CDR2 reads EKD.

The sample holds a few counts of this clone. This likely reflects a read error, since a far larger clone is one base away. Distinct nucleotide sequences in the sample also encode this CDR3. The CDR3 DNA sequence: TGTGCCTGTGACACGCTGACTGGGGGATACGAGAACACCGACAAACTCATCTTT. It codes for CACDTLTGGYENTDKLIF. The V call is TRDV2, the J call TRDJ1, with 13 bases lining up with TRDD3. The germline gives CDR1 GEAIGNYY, CDR2 EKD. The CDR3 totals 18 residues.

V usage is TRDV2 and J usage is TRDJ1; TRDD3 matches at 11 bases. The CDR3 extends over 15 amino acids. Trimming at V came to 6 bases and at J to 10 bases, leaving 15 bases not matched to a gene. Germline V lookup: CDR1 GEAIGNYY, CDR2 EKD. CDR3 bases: TGTGCCTGTCTTCTACTGGGGGATAGGGGAGACGGACTCATCTTT. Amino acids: CACLLLGDRGDGLIF.